The clone carrying this T cell receptor (beta chain) was picked up a small number of times. The antigen is unknown. This entry is derived from a study of response to subunit inactivated influenza vaccine. General observations from the study: Only a handful of new T cells, the authors suggested, are recruited with each seasonal influenza vaccination.

TCRdb ran MiXCR on the RT-PCR reads and lists one entry per CDR3 protein. Of fewer than 250,000 distinct CDR3 sequences in the sample, around 15% were seen once. This CDR3 has 16 amino acids. V dropped 2 bases and J dropped 4 bases, with 17 bases sitting between them. In germline, CDR1 is SEHNR, CDR2 FQNEAQ (reference sequence). The input for sequencing was CD8+ T cells sorted from PBMCs, taken roughly 5 days after vaccination. J is TRBJ2-5 and V is TRBV7-9; no reliable D call. The clonotype originates from a man aged 50 or older who received an inactivated influenza vaccine. The CDR3 region is CASSLFPPQTAETQYF. The CDR3 DNA follows: TGTGCCAGCAGCTTATTCCCCCCCCAGACCGCAGAGACCCAGTACTTC.